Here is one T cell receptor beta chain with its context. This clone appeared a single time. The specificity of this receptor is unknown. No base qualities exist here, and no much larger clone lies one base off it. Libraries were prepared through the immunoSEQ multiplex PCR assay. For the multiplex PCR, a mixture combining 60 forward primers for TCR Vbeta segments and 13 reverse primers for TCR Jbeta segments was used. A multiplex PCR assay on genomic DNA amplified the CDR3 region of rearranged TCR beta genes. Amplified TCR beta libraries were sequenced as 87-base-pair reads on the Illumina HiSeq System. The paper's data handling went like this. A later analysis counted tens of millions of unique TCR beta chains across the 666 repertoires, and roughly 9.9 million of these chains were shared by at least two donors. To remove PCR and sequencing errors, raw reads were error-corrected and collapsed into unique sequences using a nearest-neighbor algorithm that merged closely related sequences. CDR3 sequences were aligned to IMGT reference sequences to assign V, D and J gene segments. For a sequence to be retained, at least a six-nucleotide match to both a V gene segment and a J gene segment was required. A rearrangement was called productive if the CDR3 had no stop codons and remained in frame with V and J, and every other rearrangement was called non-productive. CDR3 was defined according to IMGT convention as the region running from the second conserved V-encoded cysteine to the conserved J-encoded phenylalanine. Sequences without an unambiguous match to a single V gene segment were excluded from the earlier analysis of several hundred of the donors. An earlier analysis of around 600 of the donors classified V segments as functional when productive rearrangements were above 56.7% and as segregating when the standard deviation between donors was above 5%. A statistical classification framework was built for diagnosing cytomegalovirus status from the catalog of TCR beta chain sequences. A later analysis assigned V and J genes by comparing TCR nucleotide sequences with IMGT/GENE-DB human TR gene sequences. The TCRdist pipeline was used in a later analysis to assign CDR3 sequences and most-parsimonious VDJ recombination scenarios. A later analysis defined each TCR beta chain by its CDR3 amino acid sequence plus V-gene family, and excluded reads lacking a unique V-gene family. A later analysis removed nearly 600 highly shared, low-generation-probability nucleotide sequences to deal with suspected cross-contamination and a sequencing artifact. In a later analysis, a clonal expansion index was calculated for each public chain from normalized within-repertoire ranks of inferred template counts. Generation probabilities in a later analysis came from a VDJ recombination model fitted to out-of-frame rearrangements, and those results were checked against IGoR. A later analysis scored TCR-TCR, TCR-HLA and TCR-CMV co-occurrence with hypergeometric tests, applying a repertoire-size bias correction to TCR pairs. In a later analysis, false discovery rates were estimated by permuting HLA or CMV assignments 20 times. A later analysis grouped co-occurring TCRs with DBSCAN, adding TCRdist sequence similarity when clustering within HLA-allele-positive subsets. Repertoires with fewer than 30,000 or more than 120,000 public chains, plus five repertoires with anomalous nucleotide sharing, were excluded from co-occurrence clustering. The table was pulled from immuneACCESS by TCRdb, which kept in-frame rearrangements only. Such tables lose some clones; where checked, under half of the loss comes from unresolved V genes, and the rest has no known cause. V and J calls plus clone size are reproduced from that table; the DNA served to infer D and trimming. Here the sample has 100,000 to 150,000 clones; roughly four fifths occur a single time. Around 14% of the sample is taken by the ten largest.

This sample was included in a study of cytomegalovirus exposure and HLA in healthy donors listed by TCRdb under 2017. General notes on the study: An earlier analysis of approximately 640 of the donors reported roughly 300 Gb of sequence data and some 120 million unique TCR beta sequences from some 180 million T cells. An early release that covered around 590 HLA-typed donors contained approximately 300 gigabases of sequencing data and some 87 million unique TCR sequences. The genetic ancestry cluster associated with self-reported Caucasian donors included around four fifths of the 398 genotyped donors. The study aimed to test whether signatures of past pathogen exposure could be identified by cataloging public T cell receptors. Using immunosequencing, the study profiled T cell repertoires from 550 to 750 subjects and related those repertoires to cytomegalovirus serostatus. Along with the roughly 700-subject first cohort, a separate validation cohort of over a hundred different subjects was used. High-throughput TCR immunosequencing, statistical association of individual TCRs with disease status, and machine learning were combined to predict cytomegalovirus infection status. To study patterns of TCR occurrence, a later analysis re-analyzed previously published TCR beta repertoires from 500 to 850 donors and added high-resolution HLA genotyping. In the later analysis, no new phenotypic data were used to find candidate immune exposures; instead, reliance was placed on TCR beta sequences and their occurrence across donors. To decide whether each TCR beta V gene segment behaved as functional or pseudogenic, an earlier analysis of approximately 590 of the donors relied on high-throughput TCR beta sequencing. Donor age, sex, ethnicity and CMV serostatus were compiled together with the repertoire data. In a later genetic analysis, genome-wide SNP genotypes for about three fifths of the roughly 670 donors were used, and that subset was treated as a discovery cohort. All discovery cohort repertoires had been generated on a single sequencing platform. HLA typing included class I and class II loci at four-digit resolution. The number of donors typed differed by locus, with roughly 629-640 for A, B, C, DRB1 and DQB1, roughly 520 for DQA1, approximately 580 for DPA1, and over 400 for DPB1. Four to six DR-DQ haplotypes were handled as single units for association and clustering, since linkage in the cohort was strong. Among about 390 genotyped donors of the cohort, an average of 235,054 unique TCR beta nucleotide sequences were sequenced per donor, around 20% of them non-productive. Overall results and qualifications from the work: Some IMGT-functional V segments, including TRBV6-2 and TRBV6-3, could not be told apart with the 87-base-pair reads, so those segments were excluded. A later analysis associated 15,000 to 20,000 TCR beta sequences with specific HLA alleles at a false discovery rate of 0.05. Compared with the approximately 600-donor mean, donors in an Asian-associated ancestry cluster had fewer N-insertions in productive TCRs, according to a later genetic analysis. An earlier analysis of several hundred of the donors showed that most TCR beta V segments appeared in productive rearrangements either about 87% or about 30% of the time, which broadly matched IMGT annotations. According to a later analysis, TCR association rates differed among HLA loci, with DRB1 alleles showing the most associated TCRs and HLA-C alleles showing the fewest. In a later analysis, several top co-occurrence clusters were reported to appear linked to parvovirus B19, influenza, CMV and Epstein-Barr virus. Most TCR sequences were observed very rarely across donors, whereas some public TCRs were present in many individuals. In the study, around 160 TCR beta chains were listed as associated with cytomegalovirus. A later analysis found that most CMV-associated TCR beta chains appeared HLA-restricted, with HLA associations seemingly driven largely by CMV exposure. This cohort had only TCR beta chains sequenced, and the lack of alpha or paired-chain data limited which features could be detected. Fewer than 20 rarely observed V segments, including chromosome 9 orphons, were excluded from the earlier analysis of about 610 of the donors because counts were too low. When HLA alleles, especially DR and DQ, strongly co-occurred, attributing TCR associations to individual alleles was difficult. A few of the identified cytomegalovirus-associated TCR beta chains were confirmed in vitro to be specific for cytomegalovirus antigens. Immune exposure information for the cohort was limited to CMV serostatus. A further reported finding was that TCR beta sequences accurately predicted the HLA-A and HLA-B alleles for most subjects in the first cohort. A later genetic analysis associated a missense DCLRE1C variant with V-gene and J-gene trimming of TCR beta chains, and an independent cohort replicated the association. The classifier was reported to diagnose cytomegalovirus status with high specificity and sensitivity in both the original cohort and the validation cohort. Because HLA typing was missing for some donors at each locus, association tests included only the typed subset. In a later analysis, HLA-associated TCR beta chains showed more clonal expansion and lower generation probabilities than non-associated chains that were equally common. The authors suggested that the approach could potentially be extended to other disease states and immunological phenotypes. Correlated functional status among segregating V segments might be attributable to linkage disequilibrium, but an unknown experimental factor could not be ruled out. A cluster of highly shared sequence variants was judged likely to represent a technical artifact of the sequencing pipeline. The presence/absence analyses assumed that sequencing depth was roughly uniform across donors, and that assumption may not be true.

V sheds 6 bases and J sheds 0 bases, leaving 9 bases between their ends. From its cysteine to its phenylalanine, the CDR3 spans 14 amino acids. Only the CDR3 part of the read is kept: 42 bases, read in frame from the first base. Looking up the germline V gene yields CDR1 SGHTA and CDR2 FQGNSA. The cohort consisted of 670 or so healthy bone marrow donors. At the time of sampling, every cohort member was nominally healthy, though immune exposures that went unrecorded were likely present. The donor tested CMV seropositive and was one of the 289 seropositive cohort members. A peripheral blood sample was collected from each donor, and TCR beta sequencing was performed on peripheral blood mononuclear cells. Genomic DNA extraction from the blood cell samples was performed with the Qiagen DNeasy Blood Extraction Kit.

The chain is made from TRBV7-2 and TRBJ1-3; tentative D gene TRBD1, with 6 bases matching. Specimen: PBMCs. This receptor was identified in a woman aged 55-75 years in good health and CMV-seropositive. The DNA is TGTGCCAGCAGTACAGGGAACTCTGGAAACACCATATATTTT. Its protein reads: CASSTGNSGNTIYF.